These 27 T cell receptor beta chains share one sample of origin, sequenced in a study of blood T cells in healthy people across ages. A second PCR, run for roughly 7 to 11 cycles, used a sample-barcoded 5' primer plus a J-beta primer mix. From the 5' RACE reads, TCRdb called clonotypes with MiXCR, one entry per CDR3 protein. The sample has about 730,000 distinct CDR3 sequences; roughly 47% are singletons. The material sequenced was blood. These receptors originate from a woman aged 55-75 years in good health.

Note on this clonotype: A much bigger clone sits one base away, suggesting this may be a read error. V gene TRBV6-4 combines with J gene TRBJ2-1; 7 bases are a match to TRBD2. Trimming cost V 5 bases and J 2 bases; bases outside gene matches: 6. CDR1 and CDR2 from the germline V gene are MRHNA and SNTAGT. This CDR3 spans 15 amino acids. CDR3 sequence: CASSPVGGAYNEQFF. The CDR3 nucleotides read TGTGCCAGCAGTCCTGTGGGGGGGGCCTACAATGAGCAGTTCTTC.

Remarks on this clonotype: At one end, the junction sequence differs from germline, possibly due to a read error. This rearrangement joins TRBV20-1 to TRBJ2-1, with D possibly TRBD2 on 6 matching bases. CDR1 DFQATT and CDR2 SNEGSKA come from the germline V gene (reference sequence). CDR3 length: 16 amino acids. CDR3: CGARDPAGISYNEQFF. CDR3 sequence (DNA): TGCGGTGCTAGAGACCCAGCGGGCATCTCCTACAATGAGCAGTTCTTC.

The chain combines TRBV7-9 with TRBJ1-1; D not resolved. Germline CDR1 is SEHNR and CDR2 is FQNEAQ (reference sequence). The CDR3 totals 14 residues. The ends were cut back, 5 bases at V and 3 bases at J, with 13 bases in the middle. The CDR3 region is CASSTQDADTEAFF. As DNA, the CDR3 is TGTGCCAGCAGCACCCAGGACGCCGACACTGAAGCTTTCTTT.

The chain employs TRBV6-2 or TRBV6-3 and TRBJ2-1; D may be TRBD1 (6 bases). Trimming took 5 bases from V and 10 from J, leaving 15 bases between them. Germline CDR1 and CDR2: MNHEY and SVGEGT. The CDR3 contains 13 residues. The CDR3 sequence: CASSDLNGQEQFF. CDR3 nucleotide sequence: TGTGCCAGCAGTGATCTTAACGGACAGGAGCAGTTCTTC.

This chain links TRBV4-3 with TRBJ2-7; D is unclear. There are 15 residues in the CDR3. In germline, CDR1 is LGHNA, CDR2 YSLEER. V was cut by 1 base and J by 0 bases, with 10 bases left in between. In nucleotides, the CDR3 is TGCGCCAGCAGCCAAGGGTGGGCGGCCTCCTACGAGCAGTACTTC. Translating it yields CASSQGWAASYEQYF.

A single count supports this clonotype. This chain uses TRBV12-3 or TRBV12-4 with TRBJ2-1; 8 bases map to TRBD2. The length of the CDR3 is 15 residues. V shed 3 bases, J shed 9 bases, and the junction held 10 bases outside the gene matches. CDR3 DNA sequence: TGTGCCAGCAGTTTCAGCGGGGGAGCTACAGGTGAGCAGTTCTTC. Translating gives CASSFSGGATGEQFF.

The chain combines TRBV2 with TRBJ2-1, with D possibly matching TRBD2 (7 bases). The length of the CDR3 is 12 residues. V lost 6 bases to trimming and J lost 8 bases, with 11 bases between them. CDR1 is SNHLY, CDR2 FYNNEI, per germline. The CDR3 DNA follows: TGTGCCAGCAGGGGGGGGGCCGATGAGCAGTTCTTC. Its protein product is CASRGGADEQFF.

The V call is TRBV6-2 or TRBV6-3, the J call TRBJ1-1, with D possibly being TRBD1 (6 bases). CDR1 and CDR2 (germline): MNHEY, SVGEGT. This CDR3 has 13 amino acids. The V end lost 2 bases, the J end lost 6 bases, and 10 bases lay between the germline ends. CDR3 nucleotides: TGTGCCAGCAGTTACCTTGAGGGGGCTGAAGCTTTCTTT. Amino acids: CASSYLEGAEAFF.

As regards this clonotype: The germline gene is not matched at one end of the junction; a read error may be the cause. This rearrangement joins TRBV29-1 to TRBJ1-2; 7 nucleotides agree with TRBD1. This CDR3 has 12 residues. Germline CDR1 and CDR2: SQVTM and ANQGSEA. The CDR3 DNA sequence: TGCAGCGGTGAACGGGACAGTCATGGCTACACCTTC. Protein: CSGERDSHGYTF.

This clonotype was counted ten times or more. The chain uses TRBV20-1 and TRBJ2-5, with 7 bases that match TRBD2. This CDR3 contains 16 residues. V lost 0 bases and J lost 11; bases outside the gene matches: 18. Per germline, CDR1 DFQATT and CDR2 SNEGSKA (reference sequence). CDR3 region: CSARDSRVAGLPEQYF. The CDR3 coding sequence is TGCAGTGCTAGAGATTCCCGGGTAGCGGGCTTGCCAGAGCAGTACTTC.

Comment on this clonotype: This may be a read error: a much more frequent sequence differs by one nucleotide. The chain is built from TRBV6-5 and TRBJ2-5, with D possibly being TRBD1 (5 bases). The CDR3 totals 15 residues. CDR1 MNHEY and CDR2 SVGAGI come from the germline V gene. DNA of the CDR3: TGTGCCGGCAGAAACCTCAGGGCGTCCCAAGAGACCCAGTACTTC. It is translated as CAGRNLRASQETQYF.

This clonotype was counted a few times. The genes are TRBV20-1 and TRBJ1-2; D is ambiguous. The CDR3 spans 10 residues. V gave up 3 bases and J gave up 6 bases, with 5 bases separating them. Per the germline V gene, CDR1 is DFQATT and CDR2 is SNEGSKA (reference sequence). In DNA, the CDR3 is TGCAGTGCTAGGGAAGATGGCTACACCTTC. Its translation is CSAREDGYTF.

This clonotype was counted a few times. This chain joins TRBV24-1 and TRBJ2-1, with TRBD2 matching 7 bases. The CDR3 has 17 residues. With 3 bases clipped from V and 7 bases from J, the junction kept 14 bases outside the gene matches. Germline CDR1 KGHDR, CDR2 SFDVKD. The CDR3 DNA is TGTGCCACCAGTGATGGGGGAGGGGCTTCTGCGAGGAATGAGCAGTTCTTC. Translation gives CATSDGGGASARNEQFF.

This clonotype was found many times. The chain uses TRBV6-4 and TRBJ2-5; D uncertain. V shed 1 base and J shed 7 bases, with 7 bases lying between them. Germline CDR1 is MRHNA and CDR2 is SNTAGT. This CDR3 contains 12 residues. The CDR3 coding sequence is TGTGCCAGCAGTGACTTGTGGGGGACCCAGTACTTC. Translation gives CASSDLWGTQYF.

This clonotype appeared once. The V call is TRBV7-8, the J call TRBJ1-1; D is undetermined. V shed 5 bases and J shed 3 bases, with 13 bases lying between them. This CDR3 is 14 amino acids long. Per germline, CDR1 SGHVS and CDR2 FQNEAQ. The CDR3 DNA is TGTGCCAGCAGCCAAGTGGGTATAGACACTGAAGCTTTCTTT. Protein: CASSQVGIDTEAFF.

The V and J genes are TRBV6-4 and TRBJ2-1; TRBD1 agrees at 10 bases. The CDR3 length is 15 residues. Germline V lookup: CDR1 MRHNA, CDR2 SNTAGT. The V segment lost 6 bases and the J segment 8 bases; nucleotides outside the gene matches: 10. The CDR3 loop reads CASRPEGQGFYEQFF. CDR3 sequence (DNA): TGTGCCAGCAGGCCTGAGGGACAGGGGTTCTATGAGCAGTTCTTC.

Ten or more counts support this clonotype. J is TRBJ2-7 and V is TRBV6-1; weak D call: TRBD1 (5 bases). The CDR3 runs to 12 residues. Deletions cut 9 bases from V and 6 bases from J, with 15 bases between. Looked up from germline, CDR1 is MNHNS and CDR2 is SASEGT. The CDR3 DNA sequence: TGTGCCAGTACCACCGACAGCTCCGAGCAGTACTTC. Its protein product is CASTTDSSEQYF.

This clonotype was counted a few times. J is TRBJ2-1 and V is TRBV9; D call uncertain. The germline V gene encodes CDR1 SGDLS and CDR2 YYNGEE. The V and J ends lost 4 bases and 3 bases respectively, with 5 bases between them. The CDR3 contains 12 residues. The CDR3 loop reads CASSTGYNEQFF. The CDR3 region has the DNA TGTGCCAGCAGCACCGGCTACAATGAGCAGTTCTTC.

The chain carries TRBV3-1 and TRBJ2-1; 8 bases map to TRBD1. In germline, CDR1 is LGHDT, CDR2 YNNKEL (reference sequence). Unmatched junction bases numbered 15, after V lost 1 base and J lost 10 bases. The CDR3 spans 17 residues. CDR3 amino acids: CASSQGALRQGIYEQFF. In nucleotides, the CDR3 is TGTGCCAGCAGCCAAGGTGCGTTGAGACAGGGGATTTACGAGCAGTTCTTC.

V and J are TRBV20-1 and TRBJ2-3; possibly TRBD1 or TRBD2 for D (5 bases each). This CDR3 comprises 13 residues. Per germline, CDR1 DFQATT and CDR2 SNEGSKA (reference sequence). The V end was cut by 6 bases, the J end by 1 base, with 11 bases between. The CDR3 reads CSAWGPGTDTQYF. The CDR3 nucleotides read TGCAGTGCGTGGGGACCCGGCACAGATACGCAGTATTTT.

The chain recombines TRBV7-9 with TRBJ1-4, with TRBD1 matching over 11 bases. The CDR3 runs 18 residues. CDR1 is SEHNR, CDR2 FQNEAQ, per germline (reference sequence). V shed 5 bases and J 0 bases; nucleotides not matched to a gene: 8. CDR3 DNA sequence: TGTGCCAGCAGCCGGGACAGGGGGTTAACAGCAACTAATGAAAAACTGTTTTTT. Its protein product is CASSRDRGLTATNEKLFF.

The V call is TRBV29-1, the J call TRBJ2-7; D perhaps matches TRBD1 (6 bases). This CDR3 is built from 17 residues. Germline assignment: CDR1 SQVTM and CDR2 ANQGSEA. Trimming stripped 5 bases from V and 0 bases from J, with 23 bases between. The CDR3 reads CSVRGSNDPPHSYEQYF. CDR3 bases: TGCAGCGTTAGGGGGTCCAACGACCCCCCTCACTCCTACGAGCAGTACTTC.

This clonotype has ten or more counts. The rearrangement links TRBV5-1 to TRBJ2-1; no clear D. This CDR3 region has 15 residues. V lost 0 bases to trimming and J lost 0 bases, with 7 bases between them. Germline V lookup: CDR1 SGHRS, CDR2 YFSETQ. CDR3 region: CASSLEAASYNEQFF. The CDR3 DNA is TGCGCCAGCAGCTTGGAGGCAGCCTCCTACAATGAGCAGTTCTTC.

This clonotype has at least ten counts. The J gene is TRBJ2-5, the V gene TRBV9, with no clear D. The CDR3 is 14 amino acids. Deletions cut 3 bases from V and 4 bases from J, with 13 bases between. Per germline, CDR1 SGDLS and CDR2 YYNGEE. This chain's CDR3 is CASSAAASTETQYF. The CDR3 DNA is TGTGCCAGCAGCGCAGCCGCGTCCACAGAGACCCAGTACTTC.

This clonotype was recorded at least ten times. This chain connects TRBV29-1 to TRBJ2-5; D might be TRBD2 (6 bases). From germline, CDR1 is SQVTM and CDR2 ANQGSEA. The CDR3 is made up of 12 amino acids. CDR3 bases: TGCGCCACCCGAAGAGGGAGGGAGACCCAGTACTTC. It yields the protein CATRRGRETQYF. The full variable domain, completed using reference TRBV29-1 and TRBJ2-5, is SAVISQKPSRDICQRGTSLTIQCQVDSQVTMMFWYRQQPGQSLTLIATANQGSEATYESGFVIDKFPISRPNLTFSTLTVSNMSPEDSSIYLCATRRGRETQYFGPGTRLLVL.

A word on this clonotype: A junction boundary mismatches the germline segment, possibly from a read error. CDR3 loop: CASSLVFSDNEQFF. The CDR3 region has the DNA TGTGCCAGCAGCTTAGTATTCTCCGACAATGAGCAGTTCTTC. J is TRBJ2-1 and V is TRBV7-2; D uncertain. The CDR3 length is 14 residues. Germline values: CDR1 SGHTA, CDR2 FQGNSA.

V is TRBV5-1 and J is TRBJ2-1; the match to TRBD2 covers 8 bases. Germline V gene sequence: CDR1 SGHRS, CDR2 YFSETQ. The CDR3 has 16 amino acids. J was trimmed by 1 base and V by 4 bases; bases with no gene match: 7. The chain's CDR3 is CASSREGQGSYNEQFF. The CDR3 nucleotides read TGCGCCAGCAGCCGGGAGGGTCAGGGTTCCTACAATGAGCAGTTCTTC.